A single sample gave rise to the 23 T cell receptor beta chains below, sequenced in a study of blood T cell repertoires in COVID-19. Produced via immunoSEQ multiplex PCR; TCRdb's table is partial and in-frame only. Here the sample spans 250,000 to 300,000 clones, approximately 84% being singletons. The specimen was PBMCs or T cells enriched from blood (not recorded which). These receptors all come from a man aged 50 to 59 who had recovered from COVID-19.

J is TRBJ2-7 and V is TRBV13; tentative D call: TRBD1 (6 bases). The germline gives CDR1 PRHDT, CDR2 FYEKMQ (reference sequence). There are 15 residues in the CDR3. The V gene lost 5 bases and the J gene lost 5 bases, with 19 bases spanning the gap. This CDR3 is CASSKRGGRPDEQYF. CDR3 coding DNA: TGTGCCAGCAGCAAGAGAGGGGGACGGCCGGACGAGCAGTACTTC.

V is TRBV27 and J is TRBJ2-7; 8 bases match TRBD2. Trimming cost V 8 bases and J 4 bases; bases outside gene matches: 10. The CDR3 is 14 amino acids. Germline lookup yields CDR1 MNHEY and CDR2 SMNVEV (reference sequence). CDR3 sequence: CASLRSSGSYEQYF. CDR3 coding DNA: TGTGCCAGCCTAAGATCTAGCGGGTCTTACGAGCAGTACTTC.

This clone occurred a few times. The chain joins TRBV5-8 to TRBJ1-5; D is unclear. The CDR3 spans 14 residues. CDR1 and CDR2 (germline): SGHTS, YDEGEE. Between the trimmed V and J ends, which lost 0 bases and 0 bases, there was a span of 4 bases. CDR3 sequence reads: CASSLAYSNQPQHF. CDR3 DNA sequence: TGTGCCAGCAGCTTGGCCTATAGCAATCAGCCCCAGCATTTT.

The genes are TRBV28 and TRBJ2-7; 7 bases map to TRBD1. Trimming took 6 bases from V and 2 from J; bases not matched to a gene: 7. The CDR3 runs to 14 residues. Germline assignment: CDR1 MDHEN and CDR2 SYDVKM. The DNA of the CDR3 is TGTGCCAGCAGCCCTGGACAGGAACCCTACGAGCAGTACTTC. It translates to CASSPGQEPYEQYF.

The chain is built from TRBV19 and TRBJ2-7, with 7 nucleotides matching TRBD1. Germline V gene sequence: CDR1 LNHDA, CDR2 SQIVND (reference sequence). V lost 5 bases, J lost 2 bases, and 3 bases stayed unmatched. This CDR3 has 13 residues. The CDR3 spells CASSETGAYEQYF. The CDR3 bases are TGTGCCAGTAGTGAAACAGGGGCCTACGAGCAGTACTTC.

This rearrangement joins TRBV6-1 to TRBJ2-7, with 8 bases matching TRBD1. The ends lost 4 bases at V and 9 bases at J; junction bases unmatched: 5. Germline V gene sequence: CDR1 MNHNS, CDR2 SASEGT. CDR3 length equals 12 residues. The CDR3 DNA sequence: TGTGCCAGCAGTGCGGGACAGGCAGCGCAGTACTTC. Translating it yields CASSAGQAAQYF.

The chain employs TRBV4-3 and TRBJ2-3; maybe TRBD2 (6 bases). V dropped 0 bases and J dropped 10 bases, with 20 bases sitting between them. Germline V gene lookup returns CDR1 LGHNA and CDR2 YSLEER. The CDR3 loop spans 16 amino acids. For the CDR3, the DNA is TGCGCCAGCAGCCAAGATCTGGGCGGAGGGGCGGGCGCGCAGTATTTT. It encodes CASSQDLGGGAGAQYF.

The genes are TRBV6-2 or TRBV6-3 and TRBJ1-2, with 7 bases aligning to TRBD1. With V trimmed by 6 bases and J by 2 bases, 3 bases remained unmatched. The CDR3 is made up of 13 amino acids. Germline assignment: CDR1 MNHEY and CDR2 SVGEGT. The CDR3 region is CASSLRGNYGYTF. The CDR3 coding sequence is TGTGCCAGCAGCCTCAGGGGGAACTATGGCTACACCTTC.

This rearrangement joins TRBV19 to TRBJ1-1, with 11 bases aligning to TRBD1. Germline V gives CDR1 LNHDA, CDR2 SQIVND (reference sequence). Germline trimming cut 4 bases from V and 1 base from J; bases unmatched to any gene: 14. The CDR3 totals 19 residues. CDR3 residues: CASSTNPRDRGGENTEAFF. The CDR3 region has the DNA TGTGCCAGTAGTACCAATCCCCGGGACAGGGGGGGTGAGAACACTGAAGCTTTCTTT.

This rearrangement joins TRBV5-1 to TRBJ2-1, with 9 bases that match TRBD2. This CDR3 comprises 15 residues. Germline V lookup: CDR1 SGHRS, CDR2 YFSETQ. J lost 8 bases, V lost 1 base, and 7 bases had no gene match. CDR3 residues: CASSLSASGIDEQFF. In DNA, the CDR3 is TGCGCCAGCAGCTTGTCGGCTAGCGGGATAGATGAGCAGTTCTTC.

This clone was seen only a few times. The CDR3 region is CASSRVGGGLSSEQYF. CDR3 bases: TGTGCCAGCAGCCGGGTAGGAGGAGGGTTAAGTAGCGAGCAGTACTTC. The V call is TRBV3-1 (or the pseudogene TRBV3-2), the J call TRBJ2-7; perhaps TRBD2 as D (6 bases). Germline CDR1 reads LGHDT; CDR2 reads YNNKEL (reference sequence). Trimming stripped 4 bases from V and 6 bases from J, with 22 bases between. This CDR3 is built from 16 residues.

V usage is TRBV28 and J usage is TRBJ2-2, with TRBD1 matching 7 bases. Germline V gene lookup returns CDR1 MDHEN and CDR2 SYDVKM. J was trimmed by 0 bases and V by 5 bases; bases with no gene match: 6. CDR3 length: 16 amino acids. CDR3 DNA sequence: TGTGCCAGCAGTCGAGGGGGCCGCACGAACACCGGGGAGCTGTTTTTT. Amino acids: CASSRGGRTNTGELFF.

CDR3 in amino acids: CASSHRDSVSYNEQFF. CDR3 DNA: TGTGCCAGCAGCCACCGGGACTCGGTGTCCTACAATGAGCAGTTCTTC. The genes are TRBV7-2 and TRBJ2-1, with D possibly matching TRBD2 (6 bases). This CDR3 region has 16 residues. Trimming removed 5 bases from V and 1 base from J, with 15 bases in between. Per germline, CDR1 SGHTA and CDR2 FQGNSA.

This chain joins TRBV14 and TRBJ2-2, with D unclear. Germline CDR1 SGHDN, CDR2 FVKESK. V was clipped by 2 bases and J by 6 bases, with 7 bases between them. This CDR3 comprises 13 residues. CDR3 loop: CASSQFGAGELFF. CDR3 nucleotides: TGTGCCAGCAGCCAATTTGGAGCCGGGGAGCTGTTTTTT. The entire variable domain, with the rest obtained from reference TRBV14 and TRBJ2-2, is as follows: EAGVTQFPSHSVIEKGQTVTLRCDPISGHDNLYWYRRVMGKEIKFLLHFVKESKQDESGMPNNRFLAERTGGTYSTLKVQPAELEDSGVYFCASSQFGAGELFFGEGSRLTVL.

This clone was detected ten times or more. The chain links TRBV30 to TRBJ1-6; D is perhaps TRBD1 (5 bases). With 3 bases removed from V and 0 bases from J, the gap between germline ends came to 12 bases. The CDR3 is made up of 16 amino acids. Germline V gene sequence: CDR1 GTSNPN, CDR2 SVGIG (reference sequence). CDR3 residues: CAWSRDSLSYNSPLHF. The CDR3 DNA follows: TGTGCCTGGAGCAGAGACAGCCTCTCCTATAATTCACCCCTCCACTTT.

This clone was seen only once. The chain has TRBV9 and TRBJ2-5; TRBD2 matches at 7 bases. The germline V gene has CDR1 SGDLS and CDR2 YYNGEE. CDR3 length equals 14 residues. V shed 0 bases and J 5 bases; nucleotides not matched to a gene: 4. Here the CDR3 DNA reads TGTGCCAGCAGCGTAGCGGGGGGTTACGAGACCCAGTACTTC. It is translated as CASSVAGGYETQYF.

The rearrangement links TRBV5-6 to TRBJ1-3; D gene ambiguous. Germline CDR1 is SGHDT and CDR2 is YYEEEE. The CDR3 extends over 13 amino acids. The germline V and J ends were trimmed by 1 base and 4 bases, with 6 bases remaining between them. The chain's CDR3 is CASSLPEGNTIYF. CDR3 nucleotide sequence: TGTGCCAGCAGCTTGCCTGAGGGAAACACCATATATTTT.

The chain is built from TRBV28 and TRBJ1-1; D unresolved. This CDR3 is built from 14 residues. Germline CDR1 MDHEN, CDR2 SYDVKM. Trimming removed 5 bases from V and 4 bases from J, with 14 bases in between. CDR3: CASSLGGLGTEAFF. In DNA, the CDR3 is TGTGCCAGCAGTCTCGGAGGGTTAGGCACTGAAGCTTTCTTT.

The chain couples TRBV5-6 to TRBJ1-4, with D possibly being TRBD1 (5 bases). This CDR3 has 13 amino acids. From germline, CDR1 is SGHDT and CDR2 YYEEEE. V shed 4 bases and J shed 7 bases, with 11 bases lying between them. CDR3 DNA sequence: TGTGCCAGCAGCCCGCCAGGGTCTGAAAAACTGTTTTTT. Its translation is CASSPPGSEKLFF.

The chain employs TRBV5-1 and TRBJ2-3; 15 bases are shared with TRBD2. V lost 4 bases to trimming and J lost 0 bases; unmatched junction nucleotides: 9. The CDR3 is 19 residues long. Germline V lookup: CDR1 SGHRS, CDR2 YFSETQ. CDR3 nucleotides: TGCGCCAGCAGCGCCGGACTAGCGGGGGGGCCACGAAGCACAGATACGCAGTATTTT. Translating it yields CASSAGLAGGPRSTDTQYF.

About this clone: One end of the junction varies from germline; a read error may be responsible. V and J are TRBV7-7 and TRBJ2-1; TRBD2 aligns across 12 bases. CDR1 is SSHAT and CDR2 is FNYEAQ in the germline V gene (reference sequence). This CDR3 region has 14 residues. The CDR3 nucleotides are TGTGCTAGCAGTCCTGGACTAGCGGGACGTGAGCAGTTCTTC. It yields the protein CASSPGLAGREQFF.

This sequence joins TRBV7-3 and TRBJ2-7; D is undetermined. CDR3 length: 10 residues. Trimming stripped 8 bases from V and 7 bases from J, with 9 bases between. Germline-derived CDR1 and CDR2 are SGHTA and FQGTGA. CDR3 sequence: CASSPQEQYF. CDR3 DNA: TGTGCCAGCTCCCCTCAGGAGCAGTACTTC. Full variable domain (outside the CDR3, taken from reference TRBV7-3 and TRBJ2-7): GAGVSQTPSNKVTEKGKYVELRCDPISGHTALYWYRQSLGQGPEFLIYFQGTGAADDSGLPNDRFFAVRPEGSVSTLKIQRTERGDSAVYLCASSPQEQYFGPGTRLTVT.

The chain combines TRBV15 with TRBJ2-3; D call uncertain. V was pared by 1 base and J by 4 bases, with 6 bases between. The germline V gene has CDR1 LNHNV and CDR2 YYDKDF (reference sequence). The CDR3 spans 13 residues. Written as DNA, the CDR3 is TGTGCCACCAGCAGAGTTCCTCCAGATACGCAGTATTTT. Its translation is CATSRVPPDTQYF.